Listed below are T cell receptor beta chains from one sample, sequenced in a study of T cells in Graves' hyperthyroidism and ophthalmopathy. TCRdb ran MiXCR on the multiplex PCR reads and lists one entry per CDR3 protein. This sample yields a few hundred thousand distinct CDR3 sequences, of which roughly 13% are seen a single time; less than 6% belongs to the top ten. Input material: blood. These receptor sequences come from a woman aged 25 to 39 with Graves' hyperthyroidism that later progressed to Graves' ophthalmopathy. Each CDR3 is given with its conserved first and last residue. A D gene is named only where the DNA matches it firmly. A row's size may be missing; if present it is once, few, many or a size class.

>many|TRBV11-2|.|TRBJ2-7
CASTRTETYEQYF
TGTGCCAGCACTCGGACAGAGACCTACGAGCAGTACTTC
>.|TRBV20-1|TRBD2|TRBJ2-2
CSASPLAGTGELFF
TGCAGTGCTAGTCCACTAGCGGGCACCGGGGAGCTGTTTTTT
>many|TRBV18|.|TRBJ2-1
CASSPSWFGMNEQFF
TGTGCCAGCTCACCCTCCTGGTTTGGAATGAATGAGCAGTTCTTC
>many|TRBV20-1|TRBD2|TRBJ2-7
CSATLAGGPYEQYF
TGCAGTGCAACCCTAGCGGGAGGACCCTACGAGCAGTACTTC
>few|TRBV19|.|TRBJ1-2
CASSMYAAGDYGYTF
TGTGCCAGTAGTATGTATGCGGCAGGGGACTATGGCTACACCTTC
>many|TRBV20-1|.|TRBJ2-5
CSASRGLRGRETQYF
TGCAGTGCTAGTCGTGGATTAAGGGGGAGAGAGACCCAGTACTTC
>many|TRBV2|.|TRBJ2-6
CARAGTAHSGANVLTF
TGTGCCAGGGCCGGGACGGCACACTCTGGGGCCAACGTCCTGACTTTC
>.|TRBV10-3|.|TRBJ2-7
CAISRLEGDEQYF
TGTGCCATCAGTCGACTAGAGGGGGACGAGCAGTACTTC
>.|TRBV6-1|TRBD1|TRBJ2-7
CASRARQGLPYEQYF
TGTGCCAGCAGGGCCAGACAGGGTTTGCCCTACGAGCAGTACTTC
>few|TRBV5-4|TRBD2|TRBJ2-3
CASSFRSGEASTDTQYF
TGTGCCAGCAGCTTCCGAAGCGGGGAGGCTAGCACAGATACGCAGTATTTT
>.|TRBV15|.|TRBJ2-3
CATSRDRPVDTQYF
TGTGCCACCAGCAGAGACCGACCCGTAGATACGCAGTATTTT
>many|TRBV6-2/TRBV6-3|.|TRBJ2-1
CASSYGGKEQFF
TGTGCCAGCAGTTACGGGGGGAAGGAGCAGTTCTTC
>many|TRBV19|.|TRBJ2-2
CASTLSRSGELFF
TGTGCCAGTACCCTATCCCGATCCGGGGAGCTGTTTTTT
>many|TRBV6-1|.|TRBJ2-7
CASRLQRGSSYEQYF
TGTGCCAGCAGACTTCAACGGGGGAGCTCCTACGAGCAGTACTTC
>.|TRBV18|.|TRBJ2-7
CASGPRDSYEQYF
TGTGCCAGCGGGCCCAGGGACTCCTACGAGCAGTACTTC
>many|TRBV10-3|TRBD1|TRBJ2-7
CAITGQGAREQYF
TGTGCCATCACGGGACAGGGGGCGCGGGAGCAGTACTTC
>few|TRBV7-9|.|TRBJ2-3
CASSLVTPDTQYF
TGTGCCAGCAGCTTAGTGACTCCAGATACGCAGTATTTT
>.|TRBV6-1|.|TRBJ1-2
CATGWNYGYTF
TGTGCCACCGGATGGAACTATGGCTACACCTTC
>many|TRBV27|.|TRBJ2-6
CATRSGSGANVLTF
TGTGCCACCCGGTCGGGGTCTGGGGCCAACGTCCTGACTTTC
>many|TRBV10-3|TRBD2|TRBJ2-5
CAISDLAGKETQYF
TGTGCCATCAGTGACCTAGCGGGTAAAGAGACCCAGTACTTC
>many|TRBV20-1|TRBD2|TRBJ2-7
CSARVPSGFYEQYF
TGCAGTGCTAGAGTTCCTAGCGGATTCTACGAGCAGTACTTC
>many|TRBV27|TRBD2|TRBJ2-3
CASRSLLAGGIDTQYF
TGTGCCAGCAGATCCCTACTAGCGGGAGGTATAGATACGCAGTATTTT
>few|TRBV18|TRBD2|TRBJ2-7
CASSPSGRAHEQYF
TGTGCCAGCTCACCGAGCGGGAGGGCCCACGAGCAGTACTTC
>few|TRBV2|.|TRBJ2-7
CASSRDGHYEQYF
TGTGCCAGCAGCCGGGACGGACACTACGAGCAGTACTTC